The present TCR beta chain was sequenced within a study of T cells in localized non-small cell lung cancer. Study results and limitations: Turning up in adjacent lung were a median approximately 58 of the top 100 tumor clones. The study linked higher blood T cell density to longer overall survival.

About this clone: Its antigen remains unknown.

TCRdb's table, derived via immunoSEQ multiplex PCR, lists solely in-frame clones and lacks some. The sample includes under 35,000 clones, 91% seen only once; the top ten take approximately 12%. This CDR3 comprises 12 residues. V was pared by 5 bases and J by 0 bases, with 4 bases between. Germline CDR1 and CDR2: KGHSH and LQKENI. The chain links TRBV18 to TRBJ2-5; unclear D gene. The sequence was collected from an older female donor with stage II lung adenocarcinoma. The specimen comprised peripheral blood mononuclear cells, sampled before any cancer treatment. The CDR3 is CASSTNQETQYF. The CDR3 nucleotides read TGTGCCAGCTCAACCAACCAAGAGACCCAGTACTTC.